These 8 T cell receptor beta chains were all obtained from the same sample, sequenced in a study of cytomegalovirus exposure and HLA in healthy donors. The primer mix had 60 Vbeta and 13 Jbeta primers. The data were produced by immunoSEQ multiplex PCR, yet TCRdb's version contains in-frame clones alone and is incomplete. Of some 110,000 clones listed, around 76% are singletons. What was sequenced was PBMCs. The receptors come from a man aged 45-65 years in good health and CMV-seropositive.

This clone has a single count. The chain has TRBV10-3 and TRBJ2-5; 7 bases match TRBD1. The CDR3 length is 12 residues. V shed 11 bases and J 1 base; nucleotides not matched to a gene: 4. Per the germline V gene, CDR1 is ENHRY and CDR2 is SYGVKD. This CDR3 is CASGTAQETQYF. DNA of the CDR3: TGTGCCTCGGGGACAGCCCAAGAGACCCAGTACTTC.

This chain joins TRBV2 and TRBJ2-4; TRBD2 might be the D (6 bases). Trimming took off 1 base at V and 9 bases at J, with 16 bases between the two ends. Looked up from germline, CDR1 is SNHLY and CDR2 is FYNNEI. The CDR3 runs 15 residues. CDR3 sequence reads: CASSEDGAGRRIQYF. The CDR3 DNA reads as TGTGCCAGCAGTGAAGATGGGGCGGGACGTCGCATTCAGTACTTC.

The rearrangement links TRBV9 to TRBJ1-2; 10 positions match TRBD1. Per the germline V gene, CDR1 is SGDLS and CDR2 is YYNGEE. CDR3 length equals 15 residues. Trimming cost V 4 bases and J 4 bases; bases outside gene matches: 7. Here the CDR3 DNA reads TGTGCCAGCAGCCCGACAGGGGGCAACCTCTATGGCTACACCTTC. Amino acid sequence: CASSPTGGNLYGYTF.

The chain combines TRBV5-6 with TRBJ2-7, with 11 nucleotides matching TRBD2. Germline CDR1 is SGHDT and CDR2 is YYEEEE. The CDR3 is 14 residues long. The V segment lost 1 base and the J segment 3 bases; nucleotides outside the gene matches: 0. CDR3 bases: TGTGCCAGCAGCTTGCTAGCGGGGGGCTACGAGCAGTACTTC. It specifies CASSLLAGGYEQYF.

This clone was seen more than once but under ten times. V and J are TRBV6-4 and TRBJ2-3, with a tentative D call TRBD1 (5 bases). The CDR3 is 14 residues long. CDR1 and CDR2 (germline): MRHNA, SNTAGT. With 3 bases removed from V and 2 bases from J, the gap between germline ends came to 9 bases. In DNA, the CDR3 is TGTGCCAGCAGTGAAGGGGCAGACACAGATACGCAGTATTTT. This gives the protein CASSEGADTDTQYF.

J is TRBJ1-1 and V is TRBV9; 8 bases fit TRBD1. Germline CDR1 and CDR2: SGDLS and YYNGEE. The CDR3 spans 13 residues. V lost 4 bases and J lost 11; bases outside the gene matches: 10. The chain's CDR3 is CASSPRTGPRAFF. The DNA of the CDR3 is TGTGCCAGCAGCCCCCGGACAGGGCCAAGGGCTTTCTTT.

The rearrangement uses TRBV6-1 and TRBJ1-2; TRBD1 might be the D (5 bases). V lost 1 base and J lost 8, with 14 bases in between. Germline V lookup: CDR1 MNHNS, CDR2 SASEGT. The CDR3 totals 14 residues. The chain's CDR3 is CASSEGQGGRGYTF. Written as DNA, the CDR3 is TGTGCCAGCAGTGAAGGGCAGGGCGGGAGGGGCTACACCTTC.

Only a few counts were recorded for this clone. This chain connects TRBV28 to TRBJ2-7; TRBD1 matches at 7 bases. V was clipped by 3 bases and J by 4 bases; unmatched bases: 6. Germline V gene sequence: CDR1 MDHEN, CDR2 SYDVKM. The CDR3 is 14 amino acids. As DNA, the CDR3 is TGTGCCAGCAGTTTGGGGACAGTTATTTACGAGCAGTACTTC. Its protein product is CASSLGTVIYEQYF.